This T cell receptor beta chain was profiled in a study of vaccination and CD4 T cells after COVID-19. For the study at large: Six males and four females, two Hispanic, made up the convalescents.

Comment on this clonotype: The antigen is unknown.

The assay that was used to sequence DNA from cultured CD4+ T cells was the Oncomine TCR Beta short-read assay. The template was genomic DNA from cultured CD4+ T cells. TCRdb analysed the PCR reads with MiXCR anew, one entry per CDR3 protein. The table has about 20,000 distinct CDR3 sequences, approximately 48% seen once; the top ten hold roughly 2.5%. Trimming took off 1 base at V and 1 base at J, with 10 bases between the two ends. The V gene's germline CDR1 is DFQATT and CDR2 SNEGSKA (reference sequence). The CDR3 totals 14 residues. Treatment: approximately nine-day PBMC culture with coronavirus spike peptide pools or control peptides (ViraFEST assay). Positive PCR tests came between March and December 2020, ahead of the US Alpha, Beta and Delta variants.

This chain links TRBV20-1 with TRBJ1-1; weak D call: TRBD1 (6 bases). The TCR sequence derives from a human donor who had recovered from COVID-19. The sample in question was CD4+ T cells from blood, cultured in vitro, obtained after SARS-CoV-2 vaccination. DNA of the CDR3: TGCAGTGCTAGAGCACTCAGGGGGAACACTGAAGCTTTCTTT. Amino acids: CSARALRGNTEAFF.